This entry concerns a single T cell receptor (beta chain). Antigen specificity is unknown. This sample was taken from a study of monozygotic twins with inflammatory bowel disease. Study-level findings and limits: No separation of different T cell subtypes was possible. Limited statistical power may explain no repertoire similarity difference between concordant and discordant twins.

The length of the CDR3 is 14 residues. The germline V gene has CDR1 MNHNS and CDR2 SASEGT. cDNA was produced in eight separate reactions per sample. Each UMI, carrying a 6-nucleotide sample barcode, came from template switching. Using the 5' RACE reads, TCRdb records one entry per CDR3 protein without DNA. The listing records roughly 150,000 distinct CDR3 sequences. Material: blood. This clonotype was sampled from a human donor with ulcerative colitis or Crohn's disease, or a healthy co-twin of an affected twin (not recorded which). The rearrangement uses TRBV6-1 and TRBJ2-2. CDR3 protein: CASRVETSTGELFF.